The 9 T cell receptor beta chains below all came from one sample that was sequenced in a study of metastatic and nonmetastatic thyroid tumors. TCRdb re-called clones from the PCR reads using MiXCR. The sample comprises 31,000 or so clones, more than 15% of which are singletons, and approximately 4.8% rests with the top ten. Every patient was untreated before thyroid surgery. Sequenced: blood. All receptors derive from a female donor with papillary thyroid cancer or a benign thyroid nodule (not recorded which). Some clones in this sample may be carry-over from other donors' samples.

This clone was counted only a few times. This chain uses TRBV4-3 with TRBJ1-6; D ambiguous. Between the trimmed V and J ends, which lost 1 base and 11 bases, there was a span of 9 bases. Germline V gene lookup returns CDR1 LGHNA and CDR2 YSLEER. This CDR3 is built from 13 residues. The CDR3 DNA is TGCGCCAGCAGCCAAGTGGTGGCCGCACCCCTCCACTTT. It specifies CASSQVVAAPLHF.

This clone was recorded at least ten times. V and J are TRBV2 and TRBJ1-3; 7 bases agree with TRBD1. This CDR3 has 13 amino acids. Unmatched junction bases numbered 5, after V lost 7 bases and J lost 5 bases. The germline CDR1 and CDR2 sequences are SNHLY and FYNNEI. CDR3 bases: TGTGCCAGCAAGACAGGGACTCGAAACACCATATATTTT. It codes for CASKTGTRNTIYF.

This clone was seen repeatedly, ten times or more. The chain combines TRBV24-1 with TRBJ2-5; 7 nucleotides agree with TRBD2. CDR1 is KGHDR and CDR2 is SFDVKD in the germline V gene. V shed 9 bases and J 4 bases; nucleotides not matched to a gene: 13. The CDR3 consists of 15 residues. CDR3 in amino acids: CATRLPGGALETQYF. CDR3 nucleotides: TGTGCCACCCGCCTCCCGGGGGGAGCTCTAGAGACCCAGTACTTC.

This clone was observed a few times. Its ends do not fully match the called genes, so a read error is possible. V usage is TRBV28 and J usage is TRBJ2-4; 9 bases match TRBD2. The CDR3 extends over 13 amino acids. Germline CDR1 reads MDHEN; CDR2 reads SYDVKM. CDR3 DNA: TGTGCCAGCAGTTTGGCGGGGGTAGCGGGGGAAGTCTTC. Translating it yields CASSLAGVAGEVF.

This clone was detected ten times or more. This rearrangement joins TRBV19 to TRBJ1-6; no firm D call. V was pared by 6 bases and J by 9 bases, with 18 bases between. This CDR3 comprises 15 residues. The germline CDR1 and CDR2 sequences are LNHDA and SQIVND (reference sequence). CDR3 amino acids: CASRRDQSHSSPLHF. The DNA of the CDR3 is TGTGCCAGTAGACGCGATCAGAGCCATAGTTCACCCCTCCACTTT.

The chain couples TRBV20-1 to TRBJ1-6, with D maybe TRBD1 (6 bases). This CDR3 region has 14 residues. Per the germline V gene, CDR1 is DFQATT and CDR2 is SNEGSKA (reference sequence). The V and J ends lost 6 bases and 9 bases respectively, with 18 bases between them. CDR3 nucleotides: TGCAGTGCACAAGTCGGGGGGGCTTCTTCACCCCTCCACTTT. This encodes CSAQVGGASSPLHF.

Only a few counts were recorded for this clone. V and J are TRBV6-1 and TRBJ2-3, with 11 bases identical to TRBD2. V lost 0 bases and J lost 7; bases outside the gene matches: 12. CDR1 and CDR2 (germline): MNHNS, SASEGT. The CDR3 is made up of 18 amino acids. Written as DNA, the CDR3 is TGTGCCAGCAGTGAAGCTAGCGGGGGGGCAGAGAGGCTTCATACGCAGTATTTT. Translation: CASSEASGGAERLHTQYF.

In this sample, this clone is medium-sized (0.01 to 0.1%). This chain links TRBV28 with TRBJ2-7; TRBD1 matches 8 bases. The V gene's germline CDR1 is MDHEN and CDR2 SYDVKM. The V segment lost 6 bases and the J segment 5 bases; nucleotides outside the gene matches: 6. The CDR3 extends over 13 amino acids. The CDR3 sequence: CASRRQGRHEQYF. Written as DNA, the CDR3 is TGTGCCAGCAGGCGACAGGGGAGGCACGAGCAGTACTTC.

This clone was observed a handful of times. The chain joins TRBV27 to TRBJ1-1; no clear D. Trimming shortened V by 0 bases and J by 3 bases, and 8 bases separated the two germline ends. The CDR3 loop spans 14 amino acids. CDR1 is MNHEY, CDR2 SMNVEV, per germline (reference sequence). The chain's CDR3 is CASSLSSIDTEAFF. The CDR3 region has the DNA TGTGCCAGCAGTTTATCGTCCATCGACACTGAAGCTTTCTTT.